This T cell receptor (beta chain) was recovered during a study of T-cell reconstitution after alpha-beta-depleted transplantation in children. Overall study findings and caveats: One year post-transplant, T-cell counts and diversity were largely derived from T cells produced anew. Two months or so post-transplant, alpha-beta T cells reportedly derived from several hundred expanded graft clones. In some patients, recipient T cells and intrathymic progenitors surviving conditioning explained high day-60 diversity.

In germline, CDR1 is SNHLY, CDR2 FYNNEI. The CDR3 is 14 amino acids. The TCRbeta library was prepared with unique molecular identifiers. A single record per CDR3 protein comes from TCRdb applying MiXCR to the PCR reads. The data show 98,000 or so distinct CDR3 sequences, with about 6.4% seen just once and approximately 25% held by the top ten. This clonotype showed up many times. What it binds is not known. A read error may produce the germline difference seen at one junction end. The specimen comprised PBMCs, mostly from graft donor cells, sampled 360 days after TCRalphabeta/CD19-depleted stem cell transplant. The chain joins TRBV2 to TRBJ2-2, with D possibly being TRBD1 (7 bases). The TCR was taken from a male patient between 2 and 15 years old who had a stem cell transplant for acute lymphoblastic leukemia, so the T cells may come from the graft donor. Here the CDR3 reads CASREGGGQGELFF. The DNA of the CDR3 is TGTGCCAGCAGGGAAGGAGGGGGCCAAGGGGAGCTGTTTTTT.